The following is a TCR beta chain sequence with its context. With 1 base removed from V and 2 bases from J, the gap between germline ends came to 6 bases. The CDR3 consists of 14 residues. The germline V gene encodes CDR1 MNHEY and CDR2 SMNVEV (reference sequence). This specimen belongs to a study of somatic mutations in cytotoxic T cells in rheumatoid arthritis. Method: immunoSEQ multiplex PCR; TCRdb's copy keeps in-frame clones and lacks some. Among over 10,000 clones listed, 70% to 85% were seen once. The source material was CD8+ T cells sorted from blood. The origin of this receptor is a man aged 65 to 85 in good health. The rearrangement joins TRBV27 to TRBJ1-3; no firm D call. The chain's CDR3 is CASSLYGTGNTIYF. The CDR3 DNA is TGTGCCAGCAGTTTATATGGCACTGGAAACACCATATATTTT.